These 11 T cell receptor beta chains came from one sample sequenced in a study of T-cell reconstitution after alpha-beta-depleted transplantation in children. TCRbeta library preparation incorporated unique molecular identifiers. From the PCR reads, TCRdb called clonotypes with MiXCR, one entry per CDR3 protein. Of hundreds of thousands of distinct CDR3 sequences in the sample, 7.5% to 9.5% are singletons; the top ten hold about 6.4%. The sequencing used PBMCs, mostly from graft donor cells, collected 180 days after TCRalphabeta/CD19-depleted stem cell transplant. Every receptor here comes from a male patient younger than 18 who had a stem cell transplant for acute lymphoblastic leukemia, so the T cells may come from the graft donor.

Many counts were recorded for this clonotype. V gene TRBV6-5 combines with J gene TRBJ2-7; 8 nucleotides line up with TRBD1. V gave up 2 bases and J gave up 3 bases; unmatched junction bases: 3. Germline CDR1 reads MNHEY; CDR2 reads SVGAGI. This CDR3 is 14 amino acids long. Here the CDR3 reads CASSYVQGGYEQYF. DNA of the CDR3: TGTGCCAGCAGTTACGTACAGGGGGGCTACGAGCAGTACTTC.

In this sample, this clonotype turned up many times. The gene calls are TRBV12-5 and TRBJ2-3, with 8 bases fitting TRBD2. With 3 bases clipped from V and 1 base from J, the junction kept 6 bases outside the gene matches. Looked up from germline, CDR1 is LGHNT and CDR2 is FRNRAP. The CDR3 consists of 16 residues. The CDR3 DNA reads TGTGCTAGTGGTTTACAGCGGGAGAGCGGCACAGATACGCAGTATTTT. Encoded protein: CASGLQRESGTDTQYF.

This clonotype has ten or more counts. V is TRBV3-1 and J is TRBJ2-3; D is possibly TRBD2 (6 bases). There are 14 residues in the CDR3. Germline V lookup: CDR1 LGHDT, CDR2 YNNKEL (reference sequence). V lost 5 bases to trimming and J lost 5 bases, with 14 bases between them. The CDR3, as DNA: TGTGCCAGCAGCTCCAGACTAGGGCTAGATACGCAGTATTTT. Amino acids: CASSSRLGLDTQYF.

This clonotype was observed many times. CDR3 sequence (DNA): TGTGCCAGCAGCGTAGGGACAGGCGGTGGGAGTCACGAGCAGTACTTC. Translating gives CASSVGTGGGSHEQYF. The chain uses TRBV9 and TRBJ2-7, with 7 bases that match TRBD1. The CDR3 extends over 16 amino acids. V gave up 0 bases and J gave up 5 bases; unmatched junction bases: 11. The V gene's germline CDR1 is SGDLS and CDR2 YYNGEE.

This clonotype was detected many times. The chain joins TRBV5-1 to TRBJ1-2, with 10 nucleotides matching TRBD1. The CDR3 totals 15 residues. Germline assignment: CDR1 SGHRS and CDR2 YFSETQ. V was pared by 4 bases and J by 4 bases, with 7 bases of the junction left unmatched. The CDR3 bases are TGCGCCAGCAGCGACCGGGACAGGGGCGTCTATGGCTACACCTTC. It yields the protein CASSDRDRGVYGYTF.

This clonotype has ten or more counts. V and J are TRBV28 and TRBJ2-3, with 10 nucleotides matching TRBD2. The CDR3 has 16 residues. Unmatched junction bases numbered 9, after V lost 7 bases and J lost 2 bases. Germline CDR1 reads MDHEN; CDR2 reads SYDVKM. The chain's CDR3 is CASTTGGLASTDTQYF. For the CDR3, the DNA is TGTGCCAGCACCACAGGGGGACTAGCGTCCACAGATACGCAGTATTTT.

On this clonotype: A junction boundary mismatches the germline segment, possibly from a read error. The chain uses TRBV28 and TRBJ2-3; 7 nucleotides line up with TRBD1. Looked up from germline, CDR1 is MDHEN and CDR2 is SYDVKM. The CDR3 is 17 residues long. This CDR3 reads CASRELSKDRPRDTPYF. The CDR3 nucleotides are TGTGCCAGCAGGGAGCTCTCCAAGGACAGGCCCCGTGATACGCCGTATTTT.

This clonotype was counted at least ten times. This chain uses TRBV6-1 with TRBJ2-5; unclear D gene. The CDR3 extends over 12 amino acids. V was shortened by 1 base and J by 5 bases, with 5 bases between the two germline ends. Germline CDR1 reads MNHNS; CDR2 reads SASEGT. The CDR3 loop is CASSEVWETQYF. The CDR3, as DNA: TGTGCCAGCAGTGAAGTTTGGGAGACCCAGTACTTC.

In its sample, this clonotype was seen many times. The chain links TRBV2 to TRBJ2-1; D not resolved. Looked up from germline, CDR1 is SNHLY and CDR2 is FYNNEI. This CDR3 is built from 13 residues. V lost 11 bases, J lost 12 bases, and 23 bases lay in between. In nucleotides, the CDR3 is TGTGCCGCAAAGGCTACGTTAGGAACGCGGCAGTTCTTC. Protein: CAAKATLGTRQFF.

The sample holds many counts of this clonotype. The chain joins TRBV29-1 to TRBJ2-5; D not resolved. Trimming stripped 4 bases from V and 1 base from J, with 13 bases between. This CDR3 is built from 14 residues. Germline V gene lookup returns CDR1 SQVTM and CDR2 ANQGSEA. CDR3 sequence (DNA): TGCAGCGTTGGCAGACCAAGCTCCCAAGAGACCCAGTACTTC. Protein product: CSVGRPSSQETQYF.

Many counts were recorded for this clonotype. CDR3 nucleotide sequence: TGTGCCAGCAGTGACCGCGGGGATGGCGGCACAGATACGCAGTATTTT. Translating it yields CASSDRGDGGTDTQYF. The genes are TRBV2 and TRBJ2-3; possibly TRBD2 for D (6 bases). Trimming pared 3 bases from V and 1 base from J, leaving 14 bases between. Germline V gene lookup returns CDR1 SNHLY and CDR2 FYNNEI. This CDR3 has 16 residues. The full variable domain, its missing parts supplied by reference TRBV2 and TRBJ2-3, is EPEVTQTPSHQVTQMGQEVILRCVPISNHLYFYWYRQILGQKVEFLVSFYNNEISEKSEIFDDQFSVERPDGSNFTLKIRSTKLEDSAMYFCASSDRGDGGTDTQYFGPGTRLTVL.